What follows describes a single T cell receptor beta chain. Its antigen is unknown. This entry comes from a study of T cell responses to AZD1222 COVID-19 vaccine. Sequencing was performed with immunoSEQ multiplex PCR; in TCRdb, only in-frame clones are kept and a portion is missing. The sample holds tens of thousands of clones, nearly 90% seen once. Study-level findings and limits: Seropositive at baseline were only a handful of AZD1222 recipients. Vaccine-associated CD4 TCRs spanned spike, dominant at 160-218 and 743-854.

Germline loops: CDR1 KGHDR, CDR2 SFDVKD. This CDR3 region has 12 residues. The V end was cut by 5 bases, the J end by 1 base, with 4 bases between. The receptor's source is an adult in good health. The chain carries TRBV24-1 and TRBJ1-2; D gene uncertain. Sequences were derived from peripheral blood, sampled on day 0 of AZD1222 vaccination. CDR3 coding DNA: TGTGCCACCAGTGGAAATAACTATGGCTACACCTTC. It is translated as CATSGNNYGYTF.